The 23 T cell receptor beta chains below come from one sample, sequenced in a study of cytomegalovirus exposure and HLA in healthy donors. The PCR had 60 Vbeta and 13 Jbeta primers. Profiling relied on immunoSEQ multiplex PCR, and the TCRdb table lists in-frame clones only, not all of them. This table has more than 90,000 clones, around 77% appearing once. Sequencing was performed on PBMCs. These receptors were taken from a man aged 50 or older in good health and CMV-seropositive.

V usage is TRBV28 and J usage is TRBJ2-2; 8 bases agree with TRBD2. There are 14 residues in the CDR3. The J segment lost 4 bases and the V segment lost 5 bases, leaving 3 bases of the junction unmatched. The V gene's germline CDR1 is MDHEN and CDR2 SYDVKM. CDR3 coding DNA: TGTGCCAGCAGTCGGGGGGGCGGCACCGGGGAGCTGTTTTTT. Protein: CASSRGGGTGELFF.

V usage is TRBV29-1 and J usage is TRBJ1-5; a possible D gene is TRBD1 (6 bases). The CDR3 extends over 15 amino acids. Between the trimmed V and J ends, which lost 6 bases and 0 bases, there was a span of 15 bases. Germline V gene sequence: CDR1 SQVTM, CDR2 ANQGSEA. CDR3 DNA: TGCAGCGTACGGGACAATGGGAATAGCAATCAGCCCCAGCATTTT. Translated, it gives CSVRDNGNSNQPQHF.

V is TRBV18 and J is TRBJ2-1; 7 bases agree with TRBD2. This CDR3 spans 11 amino acids. Per germline, CDR1 KGHSH and CDR2 LQKENI. Trimming took 3 bases from V and 10 from J; bases not matched to a gene: 0. The CDR3 DNA sequence: TGTGCCAGCTCACCCGGGAGGGAGCAGTTCTTC. As protein: CASSPGREQFF.

This chain uses TRBV5-1 with TRBJ2-5; 9 nucleotides align to TRBD1. Per the germline V gene, CDR1 is SGHRS and CDR2 is YFSETQ. This CDR3 region has 13 residues. Trimming removed 3 bases from V and 4 bases from J; junction bases left unmatched: 1. The CDR3 coding sequence is TGCGCCAGCAGCTGGACAGGGGCAGAGACCCAGTACTTC. Residues: CASSWTGAETQYF.

The V call is TRBV29-1, the J call TRBJ2-1; D is possibly TRBD1 (6 bases). Germline assignment: CDR1 SQVTM and CDR2 ANQGSEA. Trimming removed 1 base at V and 6 bases at J, with 16 bases between. This CDR3 region has 15 residues. The CDR3 here is CSVEAIRTDSNEQFF. The CDR3 DNA is TGCAGCGTTGAAGCTATAAGGACAGATAGCAATGAGCAGTTCTTC.

The chain recombines TRBV30 with TRBJ2-7; TRBD1 aligns across 7 bases. V shed 1 base, J shed 0 bases, and the junction held 9 bases outside the gene matches. Germline V gene data show CDR1 as GTSNPN and CDR2 as SVGIG (reference sequence). The CDR3 loop spans 16 amino acids. CDR3 region: CAWSGRGRDFSYEQYF. Here the CDR3 DNA reads TGTGCCTGGAGTGGAAGGGGGCGAGATTTCTCCTACGAGCAGTACTTC.

The chain links TRBV19 to TRBJ1-5, with no clear D. Per germline, CDR1 LNHDA and CDR2 SQIVND (reference sequence). V was shortened by 0 bases and J by 10 bases, with 10 bases between the two germline ends. This CDR3 has 13 residues. As DNA, the CDR3 is TGTGCCAGTAGTATAGATGCCCCGCGTCCCCAGCATTTT. Its protein is CASSIDAPRPQHF.

The chain employs TRBV27 and TRBJ2-1; 12 bases fit TRBD2. The CDR3 extends over 14 amino acids. With 6 bases clipped from V and 9 bases from J, the junction kept 6 bases outside the gene matches. Germline V gives CDR1 MNHEY, CDR2 SMNVEV (reference sequence). This CDR3 is CASRQLAGGGEQFF. CDR3 in DNA: TGTGCCAGCAGACAACTAGCGGGGGGCGGTGAGCAGTTCTTC.

Written as DNA, the CDR3 is TGTGCCTGGAGGTGGGGCAGGAACACCGGGGAGCTGTTTTTT. This translates into CAWRWGRNTGELFF. The rearrangement joins TRBV30 to TRBJ2-2, with D possibly TRBD1 on 5 matching bases. Per germline, CDR1 GTSNPN and CDR2 SVGIG (reference sequence). V lost 3 bases to trimming and J lost 1 base, with 9 bases between them. The CDR3 spans 14 residues.

The chain recombines TRBV5-6 with TRBJ2-1, with D maybe TRBD2 (6 bases). Germline values: CDR1 SGHDT, CDR2 YYEEEE. Trimming shortened V by 0 bases and J by 3 bases, and 10 bases separated the two germline ends. The CDR3 runs 15 residues. The CDR3 DNA sequence: TGTGCCAGCAGCTTGGTGGGGGGAATCTACAATGAGCAGTTCTTC. As protein: CASSLVGGIYNEQFF. The full variable domain, with the rest looked up from reference TRBV5-6 and TRBJ2-1, is DAGVTQSPTHLIKTRGQQVTLRCSPKSGHDTVSWYQQALGQGPQFIFQYYEEEERQRGNFPDRFSGHQFPNYSSELNVNALLLGDSALYLCASSLVGGIYNEQFFGPGTRLTVL.

CDR3 region: CAWSLTGSLTF. In DNA form, the CDR3 reads TGTGCCTGGAGTCTTACCGGGTCTCTCACCTTC. The J gene is TRBJ1-2, the V gene TRBV30, with unresolved D. This CDR3 contains 11 residues. V lost 2 bases and J lost 13, with 14 bases in between. In germline, CDR1 is GTSNPN, CDR2 SVGIG (reference sequence).

This clone has a handful of counts. CDR3 in DNA: TGTGCCAGCAGCGTTGGGAGGGAACGAAATACGCAGTATTTT. This encodes CASSVGRERNTQYF. The chain is built from TRBV9 and TRBJ2-3; 7 positions match TRBD2. V shed 2 bases, J shed 7 bases, and the junction held 7 bases outside the gene matches. Per germline, CDR1 SGDLS and CDR2 YYNGEE. The CDR3 extends over 14 amino acids.

The V and J genes are TRBV2 and TRBJ2-2; 16 bases agree with TRBD2. Germline V gene data show CDR1 as SNHLY and CDR2 as FYNNEI. This CDR3 comprises 15 residues. The J segment lost 6 bases and the V segment lost 6 bases, leaving 1 base of the junction unmatched. The CDR3 spells CASRGLAGGAGELFF. In DNA, the CDR3 is TGTGCCAGCAGGGGACTAGCGGGGGGGGCCGGGGAGCTGTTTTTT.

This sequence joins TRBV19 and TRBJ1-1; D unclear. Germline CDR1 is LNHDA and CDR2 is SQIVND (reference sequence). V was cut by 7 bases and J by 5 bases, with 14 bases left in between. The CDR3 is made up of 13 amino acids. CDR3 coding DNA: TGTGCCAGTAAAGGGAGGCCGGGGACTGAAGCTTTCTTT. The encoded protein is CASKGRPGTEAFF. The whole variable domain, filled in from reference TRBV19 and TRBJ1-1, reads DGGITQSPKYLFRKEGQNVTLSCEQNLNHDAMYWYRQDPGQGLRLIYYSQIVNDFQKGDIAEGYSVSREKKESFPLTVTSAQKNPTAFYLCASKGRPGTEAFFGQGTRLTVV.

The chain employs TRBV7-8 and TRBJ1-2; 9 nucleotides match TRBD1. Unmatched junction bases numbered 7, after V lost 4 bases and J lost 10 bases. The CDR3 is 13 residues long. Germline V lookup: CDR1 SGHVS, CDR2 FQNEAQ. For the CDR3, the DNA is TGTGCCAGCAGCTGGGGGGGACAGGGAGTCTACACCTTC. This sequence encodes CASSWGGQGVYTF.

This chain links TRBV28 with TRBJ1-1; the D gene is possibly TRBD1 (6 bases). Deletions cut 5 bases from V and 6 bases from J, with 16 bases between. Per germline, CDR1 MDHEN and CDR2 SYDVKM. CDR3 length: 14 amino acids. In DNA, the CDR3 is TGTGCCAGCAGTCCTCCGGGACAACCCTCTGAAGCTTTCTTT. Amino acids: CASSPPGQPSEAFF. Full variable domain (remainder filled in from reference TRBV28 and TRBJ1-1): DVKVTQSSRYLVKRTGEKVFLECVQDMDHENMFWYRQDPGLGLRLIYFSYDVKMKEKGDIPEGYSVSREKKERFSLILESASTNQTSMYLCASSPPGQPSEAFFGQGTRLTVV.

The chain has TRBV28 and TRBJ1-1, with 8 bases aligning to TRBD1. Germline lookup yields CDR1 MDHEN and CDR2 SYDVKM. The J segment lost 4 bases and the V segment lost 6 bases, leaving 10 bases of the junction unmatched. This CDR3 spans 15 amino acids. The DNA of the CDR3 is TGTGCCAGCAGCTCGGGAGGACAGGGAGTCACTGAAGCTTTCTTT. It is translated as CASSSGGQGVTEAFF.

The gene calls are TRBV6-6 and TRBJ1-5, with 8 positions matching TRBD1. The V segment lost 5 bases and the J segment 3 bases; nucleotides outside the gene matches: 6. The CDR3 covers 15 residues. CDR1 and CDR2 (germline): MNHNY, SVGAGI (reference sequence). This CDR3 is CASSNRDRYNQPQHF. CDR3 sequence (DNA): TGTGCCAGCAGTAACCGGGACAGGTACAATCAGCCCCAGCATTTT.

The chain carries TRBV5-1 and TRBJ2-5, with TRBD2 as a possible D gene (6 bases). Germline values: CDR1 SGHRS, CDR2 YFSETQ. Trimming removed 4 bases at V and 1 base at J, with 17 bases between. This CDR3 has 16 residues. The CDR3 bases are TGCGCCAGCAGCCCTGGGGGGATTAATTTCCAAGAGACCCAGTACTTC. Its translation: CASSPGGINFQETQYF.

The chain joins TRBV27 to TRBJ2-1, with a possible D match to TRBD1 (6 bases). Per the germline V gene, CDR1 is MNHEY and CDR2 is SMNVEV (reference sequence). V lost 2 bases to trimming and J lost 6 bases, with 14 bases between them. This CDR3 is built from 15 residues. CDR3 residues: CASSLGRGSGNEQFF. In nucleotides, the CDR3 is TGTGCCAGCAGTTTAGGCAGGGGTTCAGGCAATGAGCAGTTCTTC.

The rearrangement joins TRBV27 to TRBJ1-5; D remains ambiguous. V was shortened by 4 bases and J by 8 bases, with 6 bases between the two germline ends. Looked up from germline, CDR1 is MNHEY and CDR2 is SMNVEV (reference sequence). CDR3 length: 11 residues. The CDR3 spells CASSCDEPQHF. In nucleotides, the CDR3 is TGTGCCAGCAGTTGCGATGAGCCCCAGCATTTT.

The genes are TRBV28 and TRBJ2-5, with 14 bases lining up with TRBD2. The J call may be wrong; the DNA end is better matched by TRBJ2-7. CDR1 MDHEN and CDR2 SYDVKM come from the germline V gene. The CDR3 has 16 amino acids. The CDR3 loop is CASSLAGLAGVYEQYF. CDR3 bases: TGTGCCAGCAGTTTAGCGGGACTAGCGGGGGTCTACGAGCAGTACTTC.

This clone was detected once. The chain combines TRBV6-5 with TRBJ1-2; 7 bases fit TRBD1. This CDR3 region has 13 residues. From germline, CDR1 is MNHEY and CDR2 SVGAGI. The V gene end was trimmed by 2 bases and the J gene end by 8 bases; junction bases not matched to a gene: 5. The CDR3 sequence: CASSYGDSGGYTF. DNA of the CDR3: TGTGCCAGCAGTTACGGGGACAGCGGGGGCTACACCTTC.